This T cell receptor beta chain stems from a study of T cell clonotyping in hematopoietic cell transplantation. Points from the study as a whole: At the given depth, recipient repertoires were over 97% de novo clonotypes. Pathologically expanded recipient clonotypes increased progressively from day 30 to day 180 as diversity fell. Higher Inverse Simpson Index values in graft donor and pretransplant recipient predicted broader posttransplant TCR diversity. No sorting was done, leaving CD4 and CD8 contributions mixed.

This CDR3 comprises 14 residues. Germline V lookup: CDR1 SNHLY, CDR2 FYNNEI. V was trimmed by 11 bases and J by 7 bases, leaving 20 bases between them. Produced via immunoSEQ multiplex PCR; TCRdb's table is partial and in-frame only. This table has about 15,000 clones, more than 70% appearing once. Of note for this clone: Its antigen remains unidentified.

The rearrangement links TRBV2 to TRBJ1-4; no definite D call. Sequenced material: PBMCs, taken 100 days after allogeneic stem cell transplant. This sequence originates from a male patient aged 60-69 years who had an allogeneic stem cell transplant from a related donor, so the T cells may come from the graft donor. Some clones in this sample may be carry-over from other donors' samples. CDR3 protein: CAGSVSFPPEKLFF. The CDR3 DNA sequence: TGTGCCGGGAGTGTCAGTTTCCCCCCTGAAAAACTGTTTTTT.